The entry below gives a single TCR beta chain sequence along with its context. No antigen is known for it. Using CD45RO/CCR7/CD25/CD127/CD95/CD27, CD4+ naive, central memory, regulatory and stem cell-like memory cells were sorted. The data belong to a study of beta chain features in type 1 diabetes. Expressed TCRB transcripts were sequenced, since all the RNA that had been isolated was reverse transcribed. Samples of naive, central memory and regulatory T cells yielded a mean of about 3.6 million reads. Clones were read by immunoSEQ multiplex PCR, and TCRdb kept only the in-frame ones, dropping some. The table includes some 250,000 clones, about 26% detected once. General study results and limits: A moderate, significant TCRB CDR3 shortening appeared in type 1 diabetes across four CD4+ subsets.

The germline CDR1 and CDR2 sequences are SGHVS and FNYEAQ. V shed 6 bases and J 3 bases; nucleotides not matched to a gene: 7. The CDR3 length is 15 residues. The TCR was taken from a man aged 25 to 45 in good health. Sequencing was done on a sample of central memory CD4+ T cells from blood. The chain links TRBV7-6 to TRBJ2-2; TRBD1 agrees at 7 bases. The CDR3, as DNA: TGTGCCAGCAGTGAGGACAGGCGGTACACCGGGGAGCTGTTTTTT. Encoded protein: CASSEDRRYTGELFF.